This T cell receptor beta chain is drawn from a study of a mutant IDH1 vaccine in newly diagnosed glioma. Study overall: Visits V12 and V13 fell at weeks 35 and 47, respectively.

This table comes from immunoSEQ multiplex PCR, and its TCRdb copy is limited to in-frame clones, with some not included. This table holds around 94,000 clones, just under 90% found once. The time point is: week 47, end of study. Alongside topical imiquimod, each dose of vaccine comprised 300 ug of mutant IDH1 20-mer peptide. The trim removed 5 bases at V and 8 bases at J, leaving 4 bases unmatched. The CDR3 extends over 14 amino acids. Germline CDR1 is SGHVS and CDR2 is FQNEAQ. The table lists this clone with a few counts. What it binds is not known. Study-wide results and limits: Seemingly, top peripheral T cell clonotype changes bore no relation to pseudoprogression.

The V gene is TRBV7-8, the J gene TRBJ1-6, with 9 bases aligning to TRBD1. The specimen was PBMCs, collected from a glioma patient whose treatment included an IDH1 peptide vaccine. This receptor was obtained from a woman in her fifties or sixties with glioma. CDR3 bases: TGTGCCAGCAGCCCAGGGGACAGGGATTCACCCCTCCACTTT. Protein sequence: CASSPGDRDSPLHF.